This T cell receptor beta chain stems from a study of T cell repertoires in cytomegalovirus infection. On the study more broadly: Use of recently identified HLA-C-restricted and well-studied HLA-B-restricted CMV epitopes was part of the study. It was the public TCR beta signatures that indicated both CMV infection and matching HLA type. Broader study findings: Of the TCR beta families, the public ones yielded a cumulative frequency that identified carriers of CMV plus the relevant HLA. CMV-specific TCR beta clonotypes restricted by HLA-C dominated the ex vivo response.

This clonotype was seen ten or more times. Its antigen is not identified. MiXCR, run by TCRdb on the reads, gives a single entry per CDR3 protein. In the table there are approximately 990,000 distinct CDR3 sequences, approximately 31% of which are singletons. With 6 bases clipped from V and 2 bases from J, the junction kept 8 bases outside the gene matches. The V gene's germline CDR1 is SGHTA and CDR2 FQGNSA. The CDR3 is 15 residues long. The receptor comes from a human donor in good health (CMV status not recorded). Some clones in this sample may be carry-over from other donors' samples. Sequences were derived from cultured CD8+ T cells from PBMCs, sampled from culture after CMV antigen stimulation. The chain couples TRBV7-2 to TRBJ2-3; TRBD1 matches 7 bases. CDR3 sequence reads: CASSVRDRSTDTQYF. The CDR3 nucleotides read TGTGCCAGCAGTGTCCGGGACAGATCCACAGATACGCAGTATTTT. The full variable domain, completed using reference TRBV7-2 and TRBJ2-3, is GAGVSQSPSNKVTEKGKDVELRCDPISGHTALYWYRQSLGQGLEFLIYFQGNSAPDKSGLPSDRFSAERTGGSVSTLTIQRTQQEDSAVYLCASSVRDRSTDTQYFGPGTRLTVL.